This TCR beta chain was documented in a study of CD8 T cells in ankylosing spondylitis. CDR3 length: 15 residues. Trimming took 5 bases from V and 6 from J; bases not matched to a gene: 11. Germline loops: CDR1 DFQATT, CDR2 SNEGSKA (reference sequence). TCRdb ran MiXCR on the 5' RACE reads and lists one entry per CDR3 protein. This table has 750,000 to 850,000 distinct CDR3 sequences, about 10% appearing once. Study-wide results and caveats: Characteristic of ankylosing spondylitis blood, it appeared, was a TCR beta motif comprising about 8 highly homologous variants.

This clonotype was seen repeatedly, ten times or more. Antigen: not known. The V call is TRBV20-1, the J call TRBJ2-1, with 9 nucleotides matching TRBD2. The sequenced sample consisted of blood, either unsorted or a sorted T cell fraction (not recorded which). The TCR originated in a male donor with ankylosing spondylitis. The CDR3 DNA follows: TGCAGTGCTTCTCACCTAGCGGGGATTGGCAATGAGCAGTTCTTC. This codes for CSASHLAGIGNEQFF.